This T cell receptor (beta chain) was profiled in a study of cytomegalovirus exposure and HLA in healthy donors (dated by TCRdb to about 2017). In terms of the full investigation: According to a later analysis, one platform produced both the 110 or so validation repertoires and the roughly 640 repertoires of the first cohort. High-throughput TCR immunosequencing, statistical association of individual TCRs with disease status, and machine learning were combined to predict cytomegalovirus infection status. The study aimed to test whether signatures of past pathogen exposure could be identified by cataloging public T cell receptors. Along with the 666-subject first cohort, a separate validation cohort of over a hundred different subjects was used. Beyond this particular receptor, the publication reports: A total of fewer than 200 TCR beta chains were listed by the study as associated with cytomegalovirus. Of the cluster scores, approximately 94% were above 0 in a later analysis, which found that TCRs clustered in the first cohort also tended to co-occur in the 95 to 150 validation repertoires. Cytomegalovirus status was reported to be diagnosed by the classifier with high specificity and sensitivity in both the original and validation cohorts. A few of the identified cytomegalovirus-associated TCR beta chains were confirmed in vitro to be specific for cytomegalovirus antigens. Most TCR sequences were seen in very few donors, while some public TCRs were found in many individuals. A later analysis lacked HLA typing for the validation cohort, so it scored co-occurrence in that cohort across all 110 or so repertoires. It was suggested by the authors that the approach could potentially be generalized to other disease states and immunological phenotypes.

The CDR3, from cysteine to phenylalanine, totals 13 residues. The DNA shown is the 39-base CDR3, in frame from base 1. The germline V gene provides CDR1 MNHNS and CDR2 SASEGT. Trimming costs V 6 bases and J 1 base, and their ends lie 9 bases apart. The library relied on the immunoSEQ multiplex PCR assay. The authors' pipeline ran thus. A statistical classification framework was built for diagnosing cytomegalovirus status from the catalog of TCR beta chain sequences. TCRdb obtained this table from immuneACCESS and retained in-frame rearrangements with V and J assigned. These tables miss some clones; where compared with another copy, unresolved V genes account for less than half of the shortfall, and the remainder is unexplained. That table furnishes V, J and clone size, whereas the DNA furnished D and trimming. The sample table records approximately 300,000 clones; 86% of these occur just once. The biggest ten clones account for around 0.8% of the sample.

In regard to this clone: Its binding antigen is unknown. Nothing much larger sits one base from this clone, and base qualities are not available.

Donors formed part of the validation cohort, which comprised over a hundred subjects and was distinct from the first cohort of roughly 600 subjects. Recombination linked TRBV6-1 to TRBJ1-1; perhaps TRBD1 is the D gene, with 6 bases matching. The specimen was PBMCs. The sequence was collected from a woman aged 18-35 years in good health and CMV-seronegative. The nucleotides are TGTGCCAGCAGAACGGACAGGAACACTGAAGCTTTCTTT. Its translation reads: CASRTDRNTEAFF.